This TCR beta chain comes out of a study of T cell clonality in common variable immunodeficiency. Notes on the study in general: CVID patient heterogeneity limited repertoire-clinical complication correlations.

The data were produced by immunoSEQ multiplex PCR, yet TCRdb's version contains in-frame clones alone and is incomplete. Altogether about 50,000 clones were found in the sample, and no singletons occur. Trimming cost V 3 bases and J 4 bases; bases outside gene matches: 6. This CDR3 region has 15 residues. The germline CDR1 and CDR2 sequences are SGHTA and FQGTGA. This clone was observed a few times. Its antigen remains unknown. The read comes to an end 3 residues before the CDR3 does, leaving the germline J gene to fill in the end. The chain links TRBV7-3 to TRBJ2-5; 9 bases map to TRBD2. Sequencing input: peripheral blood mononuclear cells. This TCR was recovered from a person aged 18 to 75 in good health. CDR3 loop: CASSFGGGAGETQYF. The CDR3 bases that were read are TGTGCCAGCAGCTTTGGCGGGGGGGCAGGAGAGACC.